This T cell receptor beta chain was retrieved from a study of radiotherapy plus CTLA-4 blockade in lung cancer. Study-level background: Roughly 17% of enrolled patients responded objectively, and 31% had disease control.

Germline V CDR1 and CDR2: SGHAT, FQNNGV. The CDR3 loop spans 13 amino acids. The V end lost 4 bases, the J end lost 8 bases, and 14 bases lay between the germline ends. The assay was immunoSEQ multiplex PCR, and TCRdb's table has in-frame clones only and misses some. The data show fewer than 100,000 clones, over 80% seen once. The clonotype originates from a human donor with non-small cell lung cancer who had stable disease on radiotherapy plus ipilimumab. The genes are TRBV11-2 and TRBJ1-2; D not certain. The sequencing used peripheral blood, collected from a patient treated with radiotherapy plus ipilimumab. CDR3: CASSSGLSAGYTF. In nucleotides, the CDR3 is TGTGCCAGCAGCTCCGGACTTTCGGCAGGCTACACCTTC.